Listed below are T cell receptor beta chains from one sample, sequenced in a study of T cell responses to AZD1222 COVID-19 vaccine. Repertoires were generated with immunoSEQ multiplex PCR, while TCRdb's copy carries only in-frame clones and drops some. The repertoire holds about 150,000 clones, more than 75% seen once, with 5% in the top ten. The source was peripheral blood, collected on day 0 of AZD1222 vaccination. These receptors all come from an adult in good health. The CDR3 runs from the conserved cysteine through the conserved F or W. The order of the fields is clone size, J gene, V gene, D gene, CDR3 DNA, CDR3 protein. The D gene is left open where the match is weak. Clone sizes are given selectively: once, few, many, or a class where the clone is expanded.

clone_size: .; j_call: TRBJ2-7; v_call: TRBV28; d_call: .; cdr3_nt: TGTGCCAGCAATCCCGGGGACTCCTACGAGCAGTACTTC; cdr3_aa: CASNPGDSYEQYF
clone_size: .; j_call: TRBJ1-3; v_call: TRBV5-1; d_call: .; cdr3_nt: TGCGCCAGCAGACCTGGGGGCGCACCTGGAAACACCATATATTTT; cdr3_aa: CASRPGGAPGNTIYF
clone_size: .; j_call: TRBJ1-1; v_call: TRBV19; d_call: TRBD1; cdr3_nt: TGTGCCAGTGGTGCAGGGGGTAAGATCACTGAAGCTTTCTTT; cdr3_aa: CASGAGGKITEAFF
clone_size: .; j_call: TRBJ1-1; v_call: TRBV27; d_call: .; cdr3_nt: TGTGCCAGCAGTTTTTGGGGGGATCGAACTGAAGCTTTCTTT; cdr3_aa: CASSFWGDRTEAFF
clone_size: .; j_call: TRBJ2-7; v_call: TRBV10-3; d_call: .; cdr3_nt: TGTGCCATCAGTGAGTCGAATTCTTTAGGGACAAAATACGAGCAGTACTTC; cdr3_aa: CAISESNSLGTKYEQYF
clone_size: .; j_call: TRBJ1-4; v_call: TRBV5-4; d_call: .; cdr3_nt: TGTGCCAGCAGCCTGACGGGGAGTAGCCCCGAAAAACTGTTTTTT; cdr3_aa: CASSLTGSSPEKLFF
clone_size: .; j_call: TRBJ2-7; v_call: TRBV4-3; d_call: .; cdr3_nt: TGCGCCAGCAGCCAGTCCTCAGTCGGTGCTGGGATCTACGAGCAGTACTTC; cdr3_aa: CASSQSSVGAGIYEQYF
clone_size: once; j_call: TRBJ1-2; v_call: TRBV27; d_call: .; cdr3_nt: TGTGCCAGCAGTTTACTCCCGGGAGGCCGAGGCTACACCTTC; cdr3_aa: CASSLLPGGRGYTF
clone_size: .; j_call: TRBJ2-3; v_call: TRBV19; d_call: .; cdr3_nt: TGTGCCAGTAGTTTCCGTCTAGGGGTAGATACGCAGTATTTT; cdr3_aa: CASSFRLGVDTQYF
clone_size: .; j_call: TRBJ2-7; v_call: TRBV27; d_call: TRBD2; cdr3_nt: TGTGCCATCAGGACTAGCGGGAGCCCACGGGAGCAGTACTTC; cdr3_aa: CAIRTSGSPREQYF
clone_size: .; j_call: TRBJ2-3; v_call: TRBV6-5; d_call: TRBD2; cdr3_nt: TGTGCCAGCAGAATCACTAGCGGGAGCACAGATACGCAGTATTTT; cdr3_aa: CASRITSGSTDTQYF
clone_size: .; j_call: TRBJ1-5; v_call: TRBV28; d_call: .; cdr3_nt: TGTGCCAGCAGTTTGGGTTTCCAACGGGCCCAGCATTTT; cdr3_aa: CASSLGFQRAQHF
clone_size: few; j_call: TRBJ1-6; v_call: TRBV15; d_call: .; cdr3_nt: TGTGCCACCAGCAGGGGCAACGCCCTCGGGAGTCCCCTCCACTTT; cdr3_aa: CATSRGNALGSPLHF
clone_size: .; j_call: TRBJ2-7; v_call: TRBV28; d_call: .; cdr3_nt: TGTGCCAGCAGCCGAGGGGTCCGTAACTCCTACGAGCAGTACTTC; cdr3_aa: CASSRGVRNSYEQYF
clone_size: .; j_call: TRBJ1-5; v_call: TRBV4-1; d_call: .; cdr3_nt: TGCGCCAGCAGCCAAGTCCGGATAAATCAGCCCCAGCATTTT; cdr3_aa: CASSQVRINQPQHF
clone_size: .; j_call: TRBJ2-2; v_call: TRBV9; d_call: .; cdr3_nt: TGTGCCAGCAGCGTAGGGGTCCGAGCGAACACCGGGGAGCTGTTTTTT; cdr3_aa: CASSVGVRANTGELFF
clone_size: .; j_call: TRBJ2-3; v_call: TRBV5-8; d_call: .; cdr3_nt: TGTGCCAGCAGCCCGCCGGCAGATACGCAGTATTTT; cdr3_aa: CASSPPADTQYF